What follows is one T cell receptor beta chain and its context. The study separated CD4+ cells into CD45RA+ naive and CD45RA-negative memory subsets. This sample is part of a study of shared clonotypes between healthy human individuals. The overall study: The people who gave samples were two women and three men aged 18 to 49.

The CDR3 spans 13 residues. CDR1 and CDR2 from the germline V gene are MNHNS and SASEGT. The germline V and J ends were trimmed by 2 bases and 7 bases, with 11 bases remaining between them. Several immunoSEQ 96-well plates shared each subset's DNA, each plate a replicate. Replicate PCRs run on sorted subsets employed 200 to 250 ng DNA, approximately 30,000 T cell genomes. Data came from immunoSEQ multiplex PCR; TCRdb stores just in-frame clones and leaves some out. This table has a few million clones, more than 80% appearing once. The origin of this receptor is a man younger than 35 in good health. Some clones in this sample may be carry-over from other donors' samples. The rearrangement joins TRBV6-1 to TRBJ1-2, with no clear D. The sample consisted of naive CD4+ T cells from PBMCs. Documented subset: CD45RA+ positively selected. CDR3 coding DNA: TGTGCCAGCAGTGAAACGCTTCAGCCTGGCTACACCTTC. Translated, it gives CASSETLQPGYTF.